This T cell receptor beta chain emerged from a study of Ad26.COV2.S vaccination and SARS-CoV-2 variants (dated by TCRdb to about 2021). With regard to the full study: Donors in the vaccine arm were drawn from COV1001, a multicentre, randomized, double-blind, placebo-controlled phase I-IIa trial testing Ad26.COV2.S in healthy adults. Dosing of Ad26.COV2.S was intramuscular, at either 5x10^10 or 1x10^11 viral particles, delivered as one shot or as two shots spaced 56 days apart. TCRbeta repertoire sequencing was used to assess the specificity and breadth of SARS-CoV-2-reactive T cell receptors after Ad26.COV2.S vaccination. The TCR-sequenced set comprised roughly 30 samples: some 20 Ad26.COV2.S vaccine recipients, 5 placebo recipients and 8 SARS-CoV-2 convalescent individuals. Participants in the trial were split at random into five groups of five each, receiving low-dose or high-dose Ad26.COV2.S once or twice, or else placebo on both occasions. Throughout the experiments and outcome assessment, investigators stayed blinded to trial group allocation. What the authors observed across the whole study: Comparable non-spike TCR breadth was observed between vaccine and placebo recipients, consistent with only spike being contained in the vaccine. After vaccination, substantial breadth of spike-specific CD8+ and CD4+ T cell responses was reported. Compared with placebo recipients, Ad26.COV2.S recipients showed higher spike-specific TCR breadth (P = 0.0014). The authors noted that total T cell responses may have been underestimated by the TCR breadth and depth analyses. The study was not powered for comparison of responses between vaccine doses or regimens.

For this clone: The clone's antigen remains unknown. Qualities for individual bases were not recorded, and no much larger clone is one base off.

Per the publication, the treatment or condition label means: 15 to 20 received Ad26.COV2.S at low or high dose, single or two shots; roughly five received placebo; per-sample allocation not given. Repertoires of vaccine and placebo recipients were sequenced from samples taken on day 63 after the first injection. Between 29 July and 7 August 2020, Cohort 1b enrolled 20 to 30 adults aged 18-55 years at one site in Boston, USA. Ad26.COV2.S was a replication-incompetent adenovirus type 26 vector that expressed a prefusion-stabilized SARS-CoV-2 spike protein derived from the original Wuhan strain. The immunoSEQ Assay was the method used to sequence TCRbeta CDR3 regions. After extraction, genomic DNA underwent amplification by bias-controlled multiplex PCR, followed by high-throughput sequencing. In the original analysis: To quantify the absolute abundance of every unique TCRbeta CDR3 region, sequences were collapsed and filtered. T cell fraction was estimated by normalization of TCRbeta template counts to usable DNA, with usable DNA being measured through amplification of reference genes present in all nucleated cells. Repertoire TCRs were annotated as SARS-CoV-2-specific by exact matching of V gene, CDR3 amino acid sequence and J gene to a known reactive TCR set. The reference SARS-CoV-2 TCR set came from MIRA and was filtered for enrichment in COVID-19-positive ImmuneCODE repertoires, removing public or cross-reactive TCRs. Drawing on the MIRA antigens, annotated TCRs were analysed further at the level of specific ORF or position within ORF. Depth was the summed frequency of annotated unique rearrangements, while breadth was defined as annotated unique rearrangements over total unique productive rearrangements. TCR breadth was compared between groups using two-sided Wilcoxon rank-sum tests. This immuneACCESS table, as held by TCRdb, lists in-frame sequences with V and J called but not all clones. Of the missing ones, under half trace to an unresolved V gene in checked studies; the others have no known cause. V, J and clone size are taken as reported in that table, and D and trimming were inferred from the DNA itself. This sample is represented by fewer than 600,000 clones; about nine tenths of them were singletons. The ten largest clones take up under 2% of the sample.

Relative to germline, V is 5 bases shorter and J is 2 bases shorter, with 14 bases between their ends. The CDR3 holds 15 amino acids from the cysteine to the phenylalanine. The sequence is cut down to CDR3 DNA, 45 bases in frame from base 1. The germline V gene encodes CDR1 MNHEY and CDR2 SMNVEV (reference sequence). The specimen comprised peripheral blood, sampled in a trial of Ad26.COV2.S vaccine versus placebo. The chain uses TRBV27 and TRBJ2-3, with TRBD2 as a weak D call on 5 bases. The receptor's source is a person between 18 and 65 years old who received the Ad26.COV2.S COVID-19 vaccine or a placebo. The DNA reads TGTGCCAGCAGTCCCTTTCAGCGGTTCACAGATACGCAGTATTTT. Translated, this gives CASSPFQRFTDTQYF.